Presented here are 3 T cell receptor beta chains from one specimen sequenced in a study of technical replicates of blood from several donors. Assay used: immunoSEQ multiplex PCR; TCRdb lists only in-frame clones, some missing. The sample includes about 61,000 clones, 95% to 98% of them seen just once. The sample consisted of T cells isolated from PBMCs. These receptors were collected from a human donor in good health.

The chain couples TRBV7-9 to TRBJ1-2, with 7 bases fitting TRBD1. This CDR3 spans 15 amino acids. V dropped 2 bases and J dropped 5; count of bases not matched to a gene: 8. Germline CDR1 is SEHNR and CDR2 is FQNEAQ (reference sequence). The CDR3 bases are TGTGCCAGCAGCTTACGAGACAGGGTAGGGTATGGCTACACCTTC. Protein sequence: CASSLRDRVGYGYTF.

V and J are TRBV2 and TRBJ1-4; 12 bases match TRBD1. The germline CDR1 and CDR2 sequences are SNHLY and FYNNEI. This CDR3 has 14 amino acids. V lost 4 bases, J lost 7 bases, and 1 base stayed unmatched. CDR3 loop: CASSAGQGAEKLFF. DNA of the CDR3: TGTGCCAGCAGTGCGGGACAGGGGGCTGAAAAACTGTTTTTT.

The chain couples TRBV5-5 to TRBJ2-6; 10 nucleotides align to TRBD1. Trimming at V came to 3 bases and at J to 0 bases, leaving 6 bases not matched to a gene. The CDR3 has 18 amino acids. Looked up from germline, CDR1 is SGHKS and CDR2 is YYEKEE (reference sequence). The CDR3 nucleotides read TGTGCCAGCAGCTATTGGGACAGGGGAGCCTCTGGGGCCAACGTCCTGACTTTC. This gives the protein CASSYWDRGASGANVLTF.